This TCR beta chain stems from a study of shared clonotypes between healthy human individuals. CDR1 LNHDA and CDR2 SQIVND come from the germline V gene (reference sequence). Between the trimmed V and J ends, which lost 6 bases and 4 bases, there was a span of 10 bases. The CDR3 extends over 13 amino acids. TCRdb keeps only in-frame clones here, not all; method: immunoSEQ multiplex PCR. The sample gives roughly 490,000 clones, over 65% of which show up once; 10% to 15% is in the top ten. Sequenced: PBMCs. This receptor was taken from a middle-aged woman in good health. Some clones in this sample may be carry-over from other donors' samples. This chain connects TRBV19 to TRBJ1-5; possible D gene TRBD1, 5 bases. The DNA of the CDR3 is TGTGCCAGTAGCAGGGACGGGAATCAGCCCCAGCATTTT. This encodes CASSRDGNQPQHF.